Listed below are T cell receptor beta chains from one sample, sequenced in a study of blood T cell repertoires in COVID-19. Produced via immunoSEQ multiplex PCR; TCRdb's table is partial and in-frame only. The sample includes about 140,000 clones, 84% of them seen just once. Input material: PBMCs or T cells enriched from blood (not recorded which). The receptor source for this set is a woman between 50 and 59 years old with acute COVID-19. CDR3s include the opening cysteine and the closing phenylalanine or tryptophan. Not every row has a clone size; where given, it reads once, few, many or a size class.

clone_size,v_call,cdr3_aa
.,TRBV18,CASSPNWETQYF
.,TRBV7-9,CASRDGQAHEQYF
few,TRBV5-6,CASSLADTIYF
.,TRBV28,CASSSLRTGRNSPLHF
.,TRBV30,CAWSPGWDTQYF
.,TRBV29-1,CSVMGLAGVGNEQFF
.,TRBV14,CASSPTAYYGYTF
.,TRBV27,CASSSPQAGAETQYF
once,TRBV7-2,CASSLSYSEQYF
.,TRBV2,CASSGQGLETQYF
.,TRBV7-8,CASRRGGGYEQYF
.,TRBV19,CASKGGSVGTDTQYF
.,TRBV30,CAWSDIRGPQHF
.,TRBV14,CASSQDSWAEAFF
.,TRBV7-3,CASSLTRGSEQYF
.,TRBV7-3,CASSIQGGLSNYGYTF
once,TRBV5-1,CASSWTTGTGELFF
.,TRBV29-1,CSVTPPAVTGNTEAFF
.,TRBV11-3,CASTDRNVGQGHGYTF
.,TRBV11-3,CASTLTGGPLDEQFF
few,TRBV19,CASSTGVQETQYF
.,TRBV28,CASSHREPYGYTF
.,TRBV29-1,CSVTDGGVYEQYF
.,TRBV10-2,CASSKRQGRTEAFF
.,TRBV19,CASSMGTRNYGYTF
.,TRBV5-8,CASSRSTNYGYTF
once,TRBV2,CASRATSQGHEQYF
.,TRBV9,CASSVALAESNEQFF
.,TRBV19,CASSIRTGELFF
.,TRBV2,CASSGEQGKLFF